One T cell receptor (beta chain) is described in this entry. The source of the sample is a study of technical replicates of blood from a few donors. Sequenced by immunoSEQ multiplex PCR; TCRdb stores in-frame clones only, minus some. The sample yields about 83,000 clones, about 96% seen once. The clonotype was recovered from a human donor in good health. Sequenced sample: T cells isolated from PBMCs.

CDR3 nucleotides: TGCGCCAGCAGCCCACTGGGACACTTGAACACTGAAGCTTTCTTT. This encodes CASSPLGHLNTEAFF. V is TRBV5-1 and J is TRBJ1-1; TRBD1 might be the D (6 bases). CDR3 length: 15 residues. CDR1 and CDR2 (germline): SGHRS, YFSETQ. V was clipped by 4 bases and J by 0 bases, with 13 bases between them.